This is a list of T cell receptor beta chains from one sample in a study of shared clonotypes between healthy human individuals. TCRdb's copy holds only in-frame clones and misses some; the assay was immunoSEQ multiplex PCR. The data hold about 870,000 clones, with approximately 92% observed a single time. Sequencing was performed on naive CD8+ T cells sorted from blood. The receptors derive from a man aged 25-40 years in good health. CDR3s include the opening cysteine and the closing phenylalanine or tryptophan. Each record gives: CDR3 DNA, CDR3 protein, V gene, clone size, D gene, J gene. The D gene is left open where the match is weak. The size field is filled for only some rows; it gives once, few, many or a size class.

CDR3 DNA: TGTGCCAGCAGCTACATGACAGGGATCAAGGTAGCAGCCGGGGAGCTGTTTTTT; CDR3 protein: CASSYMTGIKVAAGELFF; V gene: TRBV7-8; clone size: once; D gene: TRBD1; J gene: TRBJ2-2
CDR3 DNA: TGTGCCAGCAGCCAAGATAGGGTGAACACCGGGGAGCTGTTTTTT; CDR3 protein: CASSQDRVNTGELFF; V gene: TRBV7-9; clone size: -; D gene: -; J gene: TRBJ2-2
CDR3 DNA: TGTGCCAGCAGCGATTTGGGGGACGAGCAGTACTTC; CDR3 protein: CASSDLGDEQYF; V gene: TRBV27; clone size: many; D gene: -; J gene: TRBJ2-7
CDR3 DNA: TGTGCCAGCAGTAATACGGATTTAGGGACAGACTACGAGCAGTACTTC; CDR3 protein: CASSNTDLGTDYEQYF; V gene: TRBV28; clone size: -; D gene: TRBD1; J gene: TRBJ2-7
CDR3 DNA: TGCAGCGTGGTATATAGCTACTCCTACGAGCAGTACTTC; CDR3 protein: CSVVYSYSYEQYF; V gene: TRBV29-1; clone size: few; D gene: -; J gene: TRBJ2-7
CDR3 DNA: TGTGCCATCAGTGAAACAGGGACAGGAGTATCCCAGCCCCAGCATTTT; CDR3 protein: CAISETGTGVSQPQHF; V gene: TRBV10-3; clone size: -; D gene: TRBD1; J gene: TRBJ1-5
CDR3 DNA: TGTGCCATCAGTGAGCGGGACAGTGTAGAGACCCAGTACTTC; CDR3 protein: CAISERDSVETQYF; V gene: TRBV10-3; clone size: -; D gene: TRBD1; J gene: TRBJ2-5
CDR3 DNA: TGTGCCAGCAGTTTCCGCAGCGGGGCCCTCCCCGATACGCAGTATTTT; CDR3 protein: CASSFRSGALPDTQYF; V gene: TRBV27; clone size: -; D gene: TRBD2; J gene: TRBJ2-3
CDR3 DNA: TGCAGCGTCGAGGACAGGGGGCCCCAAGAGACCCAGTACTTC; CDR3 protein: CSVEDRGPQETQYF; V gene: TRBV29-1; clone size: -; D gene: TRBD1; J gene: TRBJ2-5
CDR3 DNA: TGTGCCAGTAGCTCGGACTGGGCTGAAGCTTTCTTT; CDR3 protein: CASSSDWAEAFF; V gene: TRBV19; clone size: -; D gene: -; J gene: TRBJ1-1
CDR3 DNA: TGTGCCAGCAGCTTAGGTATCGACAGTACCTACGAGCAGTACTTC; CDR3 protein: CASSLGIDSTYEQYF; V gene: TRBV7-6; clone size: -; D gene: -; J gene: TRBJ2-7
CDR3 DNA: TGTGCCAGCAGTTTCCTGATCTCTGGGGCCAACGTCCTGACTTTC; CDR3 protein: CASSFLISGANVLTF; V gene: TRBV27; clone size: -; D gene: -; J gene: TRBJ2-6
CDR3 DNA: TGCAGCGTTGAAGGGCTAGCGGCCTACAATGAGCAGTTCTTC; CDR3 protein: CSVEGLAAYNEQFF; V gene: TRBV29-1; clone size: -; D gene: TRBD2; J gene: TRBJ2-1